Here is one T cell receptor beta chain with its context. What it binds is unknown. This record belongs to a study of blood T cells in healthy people across ages. The study's findings and limits: When set beside aged donors, long-lived donors presented more naive CD4+ cells and higher diversity.

There are 15 residues in the CDR3. V lost 11 bases, J lost 0 bases, and 17 bases lay in between. Germline loops: CDR1 MNHEY, CDR2 SVGAGI. Sample-barcoded 5' priming and a J-beta primer mix drove a second PCR of about 6 to 12 cycles. TCRdb independently ran MiXCR on the 5' RACE reads; one entry per CDR3 protein. The sample lists hundreds of thousands of distinct CDR3 sequences; nearly 60% were seen once. The genes are TRBV6-5 and TRBJ1-5; D gene ambiguous. Input material: blood. The receptor's source is a man aged 25 to 45 in good health. The CDR3 DNA is TGTGCCGACTCTATAGTGCGTGATAGCAATCAGCCCCAGCATTTT. Protein product: CADSIVRDSNQPQHF.